The following is a T cell receptor (beta chain) sequence with its context. Its antigen is as yet unknown. Donors comprised healthy HIV-negative adults lacking recent acute infections or vaccinations. This entry belongs to a study of shared clonotypes between healthy human individuals. CDR1 is SGHNT and CDR2 is YYREEE in the germline V gene (reference sequence). The CDR3 consists of 15 residues. V dropped 4 bases and J dropped 2 bases, with 15 bases sitting between them. Assay: immunoSEQ multiplex PCR; the TCRdb copy retains only in-frame clones and omits some. The repertoire holds around 1,000,000 clones, about 80% seen once, with approximately 0.9% in the top ten. Study-level findings and limits: Owing to a small donor count, the genetic and exposure-history diversity represented was limited. Rarefaction gave evidence that sorted-subset sequencing remained incomplete despite large depth. Investigators collected only blood, and repertoires in tissues likely differ.

The chain employs TRBV5-4 and TRBJ2-5, with D maybe TRBD1 (7 bases). This TCR came from a man between 18 and 35 years old in good health. Some clones in this sample may be carry-over from other donors' samples. The specimen was memory CD4+ T cells from PBMCs. Subset indicated: CD45RA-negative fraction. The CDR3 reads CASSPGGTTQETQYF. CDR3 in DNA: TGTGCCAGCAGCCCAGGGGGGACAACTCAAGAGACCCAGTACTTC.